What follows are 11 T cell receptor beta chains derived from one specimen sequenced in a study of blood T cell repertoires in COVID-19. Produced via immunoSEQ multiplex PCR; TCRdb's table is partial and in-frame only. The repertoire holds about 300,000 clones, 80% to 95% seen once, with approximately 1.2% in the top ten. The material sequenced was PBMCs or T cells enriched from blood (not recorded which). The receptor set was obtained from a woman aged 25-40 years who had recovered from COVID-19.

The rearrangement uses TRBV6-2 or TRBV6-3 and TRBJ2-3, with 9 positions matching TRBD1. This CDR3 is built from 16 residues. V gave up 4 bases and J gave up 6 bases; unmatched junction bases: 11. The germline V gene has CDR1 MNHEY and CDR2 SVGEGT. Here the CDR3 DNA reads TGTGCCAGCAGTTCTCCCGGGACAGGGACTTCGGATACGCAGTATTTT. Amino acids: CASSSPGTGTSDTQYF.

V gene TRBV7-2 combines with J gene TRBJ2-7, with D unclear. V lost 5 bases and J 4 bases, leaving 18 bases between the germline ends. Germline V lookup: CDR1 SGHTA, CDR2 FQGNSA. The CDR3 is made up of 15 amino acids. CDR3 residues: CASSPRRNLQYEQYF. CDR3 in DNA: TGTGCCAGCAGCCCGCGGCGGAATTTACAATACGAGCAGTACTTC.

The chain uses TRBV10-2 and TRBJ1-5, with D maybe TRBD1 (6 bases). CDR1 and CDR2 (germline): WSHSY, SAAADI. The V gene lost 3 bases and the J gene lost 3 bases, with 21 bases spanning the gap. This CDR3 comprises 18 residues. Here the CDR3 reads CASSEAGQRMLVNQPQHF. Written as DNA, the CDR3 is TGCGCCAGCAGTGAAGCCGGACAGAGGATGTTAGTCAATCAGCCCCAGCATTTT.

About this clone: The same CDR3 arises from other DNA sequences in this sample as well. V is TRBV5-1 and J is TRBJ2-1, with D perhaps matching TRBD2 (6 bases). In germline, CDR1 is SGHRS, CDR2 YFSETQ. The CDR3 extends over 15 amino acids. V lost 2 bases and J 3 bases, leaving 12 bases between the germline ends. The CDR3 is CASSLVGGSYNEQFF. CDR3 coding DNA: TGCGCCAGCAGCTTAGTAGGAGGGAGCTACAATGAGCAGTTCTTC. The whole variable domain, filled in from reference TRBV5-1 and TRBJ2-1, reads KAGVTQTPRYLIKTRGQQVTLSCSPISGHRSVSWYQQTPGQGLQFLFEYFSETQRNKGNFPGRFSGRQFSNSRSEMNVSTLELGDSALYLCASSLVGGSYNEQFFGPGTRLTVL.

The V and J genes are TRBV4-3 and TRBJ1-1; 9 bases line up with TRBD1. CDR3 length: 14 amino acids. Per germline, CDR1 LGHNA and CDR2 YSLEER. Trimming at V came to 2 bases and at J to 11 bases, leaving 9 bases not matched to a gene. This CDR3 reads CASSQPGQGTNAFF. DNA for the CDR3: TGCGCCAGCAGCCAACCCGGACAGGGGACCAACGCTTTCTTT.

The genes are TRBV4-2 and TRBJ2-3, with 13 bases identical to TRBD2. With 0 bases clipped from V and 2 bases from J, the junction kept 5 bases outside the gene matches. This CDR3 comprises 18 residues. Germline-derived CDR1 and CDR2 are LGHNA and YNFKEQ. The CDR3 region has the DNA TGTGCCAGCAGCCAAGAAATACTAGCGGGAGGGTTCACAGATACGCAGTATTTT. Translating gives CASSQEILAGGFTDTQYF.

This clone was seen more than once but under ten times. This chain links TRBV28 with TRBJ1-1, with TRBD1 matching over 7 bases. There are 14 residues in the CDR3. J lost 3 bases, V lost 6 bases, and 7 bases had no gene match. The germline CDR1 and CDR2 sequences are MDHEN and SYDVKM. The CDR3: CASRAPGQYTEAFF. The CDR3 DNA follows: TGTGCCAGCAGGGCGCCGGGACAGTACACTGAAGCTTTCTTT.

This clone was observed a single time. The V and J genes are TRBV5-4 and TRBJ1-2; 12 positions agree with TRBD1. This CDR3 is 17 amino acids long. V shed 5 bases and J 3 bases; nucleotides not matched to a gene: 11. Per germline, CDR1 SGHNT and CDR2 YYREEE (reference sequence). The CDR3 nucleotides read TGTGCCAGCAGTATTAGGGACAGGGGGCGCGGGGACTATGGCTACACCTTC. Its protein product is CASSIRDRGRGDYGYTF.

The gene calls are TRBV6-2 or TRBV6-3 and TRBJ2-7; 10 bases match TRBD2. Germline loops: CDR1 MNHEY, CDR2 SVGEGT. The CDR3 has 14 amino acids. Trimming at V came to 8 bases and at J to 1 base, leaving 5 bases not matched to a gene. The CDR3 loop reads CASGWTSGSYEQYF. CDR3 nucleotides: TGTGCCAGCGGTTGGACTAGCGGTTCCTACGAGCAGTACTTC.

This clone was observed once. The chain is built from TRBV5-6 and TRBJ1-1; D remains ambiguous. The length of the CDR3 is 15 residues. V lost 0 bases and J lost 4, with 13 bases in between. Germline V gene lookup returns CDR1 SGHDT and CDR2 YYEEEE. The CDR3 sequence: CASSLVHRVSTEAFF. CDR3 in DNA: TGTGCCAGCAGCTTGGTCCACCGGGTGAGCACTGAAGCTTTCTTT. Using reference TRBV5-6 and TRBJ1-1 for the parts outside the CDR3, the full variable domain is DAGVTQSPTHLIKTRGQQVTLRCSPKSGHDTVSWYQQALGQGPQFIFQYYEEEERQRGNFPDRFSGHQFPNYSSELNVNALLLGDSALYLCASSLVHRVSTEAFFGQGTRLTVV.

In nucleotides, the CDR3 is TGTGCCAGCAGCTTAGGGGGACAGGCAAAATATAGCAATCAGCCCCAGCATTTT. Translation gives CASSLGGQAKYSNQPQHF. This rearrangement joins TRBV7-2 to TRBJ1-5, with 8 bases aligning to TRBD1. The V gene's germline CDR1 is SGHTA and CDR2 FQGNSA. Trimming at V came to 1 base and at J to 0 bases, leaving 8 bases not matched to a gene. The length of the CDR3 is 18 residues. Combining the CDR3 with reference TRBV7-2 and TRBJ1-5 gives the whole variable domain GAGVSQSPSNKVTEKGKDVELRCDPISGHTALYWYRQSLGQGLEFLIYFQGNSAPDKSGLPSDRFSAERTGGSVSTLTIQRTQQEDSAVYLCASSLGGQAKYSNQPQHFGDGTRLSIL.